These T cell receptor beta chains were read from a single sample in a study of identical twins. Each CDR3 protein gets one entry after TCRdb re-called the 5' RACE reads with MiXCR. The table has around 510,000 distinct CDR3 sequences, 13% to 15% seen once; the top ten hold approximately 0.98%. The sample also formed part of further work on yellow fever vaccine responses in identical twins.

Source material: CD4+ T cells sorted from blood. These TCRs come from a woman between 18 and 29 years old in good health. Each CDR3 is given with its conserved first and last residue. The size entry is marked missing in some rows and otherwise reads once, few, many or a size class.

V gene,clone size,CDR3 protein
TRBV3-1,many,CASSQRQGNYEQYF
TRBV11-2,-,CASSPRDRGRREKLFF
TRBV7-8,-,CASSFLLGNRPGLPTSTSTDTQYF
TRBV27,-,CASSKDRETYNEQFF
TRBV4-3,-,CASSLSQPGLAYNEQFF
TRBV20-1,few,CSAILLAGEYF
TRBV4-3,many,CASSLIATGELFF
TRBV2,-,CASSEEDWDTDTQYF
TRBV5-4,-,CASSTTRTGSGETQYF
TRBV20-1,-,CSGTGQVLNQPQHF